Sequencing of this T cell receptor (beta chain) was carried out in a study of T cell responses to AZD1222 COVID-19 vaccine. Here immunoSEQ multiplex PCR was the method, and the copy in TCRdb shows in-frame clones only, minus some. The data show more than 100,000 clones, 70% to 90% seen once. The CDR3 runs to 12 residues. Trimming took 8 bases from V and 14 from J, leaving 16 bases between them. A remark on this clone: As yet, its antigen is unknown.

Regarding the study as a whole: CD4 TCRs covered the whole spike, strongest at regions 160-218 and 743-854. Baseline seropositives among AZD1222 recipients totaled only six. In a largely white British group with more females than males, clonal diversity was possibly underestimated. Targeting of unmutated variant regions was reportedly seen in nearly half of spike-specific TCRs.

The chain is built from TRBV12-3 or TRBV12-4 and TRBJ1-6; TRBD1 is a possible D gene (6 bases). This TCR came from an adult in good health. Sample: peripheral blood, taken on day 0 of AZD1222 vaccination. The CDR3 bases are TGTGCCAGCGGTCAGGGGAAACTGTCCCTCCACTTT. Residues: CASGQGKLSLHF.